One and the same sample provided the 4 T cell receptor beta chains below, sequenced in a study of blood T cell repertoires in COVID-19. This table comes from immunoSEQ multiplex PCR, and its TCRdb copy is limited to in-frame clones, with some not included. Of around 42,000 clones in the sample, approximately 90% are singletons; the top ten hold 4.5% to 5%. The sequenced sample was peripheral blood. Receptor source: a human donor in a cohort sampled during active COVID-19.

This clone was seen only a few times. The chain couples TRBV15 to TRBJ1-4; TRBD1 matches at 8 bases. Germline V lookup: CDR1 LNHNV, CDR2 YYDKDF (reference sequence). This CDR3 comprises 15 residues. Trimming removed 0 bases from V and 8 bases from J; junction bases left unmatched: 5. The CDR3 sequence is CATSREGQGGEKLFF. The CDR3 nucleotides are TGTGCCACCAGCAGAGAAGGACAGGGCGGGGAAAAACTGTTTTTT.

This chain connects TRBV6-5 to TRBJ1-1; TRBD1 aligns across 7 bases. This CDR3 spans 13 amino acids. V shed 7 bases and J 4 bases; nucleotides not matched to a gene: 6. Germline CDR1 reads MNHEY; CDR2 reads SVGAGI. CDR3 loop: CASTDREATEAFF. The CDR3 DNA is TGTGCCAGCACCGACAGGGAGGCCACTGAAGCTTTCTTT.

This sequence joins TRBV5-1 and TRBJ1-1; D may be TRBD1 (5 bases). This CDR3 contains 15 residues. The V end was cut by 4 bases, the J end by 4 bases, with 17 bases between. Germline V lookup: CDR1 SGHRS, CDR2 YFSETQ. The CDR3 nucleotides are TGCGCCAGCAGCCCCCGACAGAGAGAAGGCACTGAAGCTTTCTTT. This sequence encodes CASSPRQREGTEAFF.

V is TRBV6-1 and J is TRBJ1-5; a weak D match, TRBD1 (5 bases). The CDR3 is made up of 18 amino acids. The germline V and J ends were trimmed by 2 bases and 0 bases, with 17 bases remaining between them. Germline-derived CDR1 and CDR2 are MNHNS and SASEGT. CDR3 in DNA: TGTGCCAGCAGTGAACTTGCAGGCCGACAGCCTAGCAATCAGCCCCAGCATTTT. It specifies CASSELAGRQPSNQPQHF.